This is a list of T cell receptor beta chains from one sample in a study of long-term antiretroviral therapy in people with HIV. Libraries were prepared by immunoSEQ multiplex PCR; TCRdb keeps only in-frame clonotypes and omits some of them. Of over 30,000 clones in the sample, more than 70% were seen once. The input for sequencing was unsorted PBMCs, taken 3.1 years after starting antiretroviral therapy. The receptors come from a woman aged 45-59 years with HIV. Each CDR3 is given with its conserved first and last residue. D genes are given only for firm matches. Where a row states a size, it is once, few, many or the class of an expanded clone; other rows omit it.

>TRBV5-1|.|TRBD2|TRBJ2-2
TGCGCCAGCAGCTGGACCGGGGGGGTGACCGGGGAGCTGTTTTTT
CASSWTGGVTGELFF
>TRBV7-2|.|.|TRBJ2-2
TGTGCCAGCAGCCCTAGGGACATTTACGGGGAGCTGTTTTTT
CASSPRDIYGELFF
>TRBV5-6|.|TRBD1|TRBJ2-7
TGTGCCAGCAGCCACCTGACTGACAGGGGGCAAGGCGAGCAGTACTTC
CASSHLTDRGQGEQYF
>TRBV5-1|.|TRBD2|TRBJ2-1
TGCGCCAGCAGCTTGGAGGCTAGCGGGGCCCCTGATGAGCAGTTCTTC
CASSLEASGAPDEQFF
>TRBV19|.|TRBD1|TRBJ1-1
TGTGCCAGTAGTTACCCAGGGGGGTGGACTGAAGCTTTCTTT
CASSYPGGWTEAFF
>TRBV4-3|few|TRBD1|TRBJ1-6
TGCGCCAGCAGCCAAGAGGGAGCAGGGGGTAATTCACCCCTCCACTTT
CASSQEGAGGNSPLHF
>TRBV11-2|.|TRBD1|TRBJ2-2
TGTGCCAGCAGCTTAGTCAGGGGACAGACCACCGGGGAGCTGTTTTTT
CASSLVRGQTTGELFF
>TRBV6-5|once|.|TRBJ2-7
TGTGCCAGCAGTTACTCGTCCCGAAGGAATGAGCAGTACTTC
CASSYSSRRNEQYF
>TRBV19|.|.|TRBJ1-2
TGTGCCAGTAGTATAGAGGGGTATGGCTACACCTTC
CASSIEGYGYTF
>TRBV9|once|.|TRBJ2-4
TGTGCCAGCAGCGTAGTCGGGGAAGGGAAAAACATTCAGTACTTC
CASSVVGEGKNIQYF
>TRBV5-6|.|.|TRBJ2-7
TGTGCCAGCACCTCGGACCGCTCCTACGAGCAGTACTTC
CASTSDRSYEQYF
>TRBV30|.|.|TRBJ2-7
TGTGCCTGGAGTGTAGGCGGTAGCTCCTACGAGCAGTACTTC
CAWSVGGSSYEQYF
>TRBV11-3|.|.|TRBJ1-4
TGTGCCAGCAGCTCCGGCCAGGGAGACAGCGAAAAACTGTTTTTT
CASSSGQGDSEKLFF
>TRBV6-6|.|TRBD2|TRBJ2-1
TGTGCCAGCAGCCTTAGCGGGGGCTACTACAATGAGCAGTTCTTC
CASSLSGGYYNEQFF
>TRBV19|.|.|TRBJ2-5
TGTGCCAGTAATGAGGGGCTGTACCAAGAGACCCAGTACTTC
CASNEGLYQETQYF
>TRBV5-1|.|TRBD2|TRBJ2-1
TGCGCCAGCAGTCATGGGGGGGACAATGAGCAGTTCTTC
CASSHGGDNEQFF
>TRBV30|.|TRBD2|TRBJ2-1
TGTGCCTGGACTAGCGGCTCCTACAATGAGCAGTTCTTC
CAWTSGSYNEQFF
>TRBV27|.|TRBD1|TRBJ1-1
TGTGCCAGCAGCCGGACAGGGGGAAAGAACACTGAAGCTTTCTTT
CASSRTGGKNTEAFF
>TRBV19|.|.|TRBJ1-2
TGTGCCAGTAATTGGGGCGCTAACTATGGCTACACCTTC
CASNWGANYGYTF
>TRBV19|.|.|TRBJ2-3
TGTGCCAGTAGTTCCCCCCGGCGGGCCGATTCAGATACGCAGTATTTT
CASSSPRRADSDTQYF
>TRBV6-1|.|.|TRBJ1-1
TGTGCCAGCAGTGAAGGCGGCTTTAGAACAGCTAAGAACACTGAAGCTTTCTTT
CASSEGGFRTAKNTEAFF
>TRBV11-2|.|TRBD1|TRBJ1-1
TGTGCCAGCAGCTGGGACAGGGACCTTGAAGCTTTCTTT
CASSWDRDLEAFF
>TRBV7-9|.|.|TRBJ2-7
TGTGCCAGCAGCTCCCAGGGGGGACAGTACGAGCAGTACTTC
CASSSQGGQYEQYF
>TRBV10-3|.|TRBD1|TRBJ1-1
TGTGCCATCAGTGAATCCGGACAGGGGGAGACTGAAGCTTTCTTT
CAISESGQGETEAFF
>TRBV18|.|TRBD1|TRBJ2-1
TGTGCCAGCTCAGGACAGGGGAATGAGCAGTTCTTC
CASSGQGNEQFF
>TRBV11-2|.|.|TRBJ1-6
TGTGCCAGCGCCTCGGTCGGGGTCTTCCATAATTCACCCCTCCACTTT
CASASVGVFHNSPLHF
>TRBV12-5|.|TRBD2|TRBJ2-3
TGTGCTAGTGGCCTAAGCGGGACTAGCGGCACAGATACGCAGTATTTT
CASGLSGTSGTDTQYF
>TRBV30|few|.|TRBJ2-5
TGTGCCTGGAGTCCCCTAGGGGAGACCCAGTACTTC
CAWSPLGETQYF
>TRBV7-3|few|TRBD1|TRBJ1-6
TGTGCCAGCAGCCCGGACAGGGTTGGGTCACCCCTCCACTTT
CASSPDRVGSPLHF
>TRBV6-1|.|.|TRBJ1-1
TGTGCCAGCAGTGACCTCCCGCTAGGGCAGCTAAACACTGAAGCTTTCTTT
CASSDLPLGQLNTEAFF
>TRBV27|.|.|TRBJ2-1
TGTGCCAGCAGTTTAAAACTAGCTACCGACAATGAGCAGTTCTTC
CASSLKLATDNEQFF
>TRBV11-3|.|.|TRBJ1-1
TGTGCCAGCAGCTTGGACAGTCTCAACGCTGAAGCTTTCTTT
CASSLDSLNAEAFF
>TRBV30|.|TRBD2|TRBJ2-5
TGTGCCTGGAGTGTATTGCTGCGGGGGGGAGAGACCCAGTACTTC
CAWSVLLRGGETQYF
>TRBV27|.|.|TRBJ2-2
TGTGCCAGCAGTAAACAGTGGGACACCGGGGAGCTGTTTTTT
CASSKQWDTGELFF
>TRBV9|.|TRBD2|TRBJ2-1
TGTGCCAGCAGCGTTAGCGGGGGGTACTCCTACAATGAGCAGTTCTTC
CASSVSGGYSYNEQFF
>TRBV14|.|TRBD1|TRBJ2-7
TGTGCCAGCAGCCAAGGACAGGGCTACTCCTACGAGCAGTACTTC
CASSQGQGYSYEQYF
>TRBV18|.|.|TRBJ1-2
TGTGCCAGCTCACCACCGGGATCCTCCTATGGCTACACCTTC
CASSPPGSSYGYTF
>TRBV5-5|.|.|TRBJ1-5
TGTGCCAGCAGCTTCGGGAGCAATCAGCCCCAGCATTTT
CASSFGSNQPQHF
>TRBV20-1|.|.|TRBJ2-7
TGCAGTGCCGCTCGACTGGGGGAGCAGTACTTC
CSAARLGEQYF